A single sample is the source of the 31 T cell receptor beta chains below, sequenced in a study of beta chain features in type 1 diabetes (dated by TCRdb to the late 2010s). Their cognate antigens are unknown. On the study overall, not on this receptor specifically: A moderate but significant shortening of TCRB CDR3 length was observed in type 1 diabetes patients in all four CD4+ subsets.

The library was built by means of the immunoSEQ multiplex PCR assay. The entire amount of isolated RNA was reverse transcribed using the High Capacity cDNA Reverse Transcription Kit, so the sequenced TCRB transcripts were expressed ones. Imported from immuneACCESS, the table was reduced by TCRdb to in-frame sequences with V and J called. These copies leave out some clones; in studies compared against another copy, an unresolved V gene accounts for under half, and the cause of the remainder is not known. The sample table shows some 660,000 clones, and 11% to 15% are seen once. The ten largest make up 0.03% to 0.04% of the sample. Sequenced input: naive CD4+ T cells from blood. Interpreted using the paper, the cell subset or site label stands for: true naive CD4+ T cells. All receptors come from a man aged 18 to 29 with type 1 diabetes.

This clone showed up just a few times. V usage is TRBV6-5 and J usage is TRBJ2-7; tentatively, D is TRBD1 (5 bases). Per the germline V gene, CDR1 is MNHEY and CDR2 is SVGAGI. The CDR3 has 15 residues. V shed 4 bases and J shed 0 bases, with 13 bases lying between them. The CDR3 protein is CASSSRTLTSYEQYF. The CDR3 DNA reads TGTGCCAGCAGTTCGAGGACACTTACCTCCTACGAGCAGTACTTC.

Only a few counts were recorded for this clone. The chain couples TRBV10-3 to TRBJ2-3; the D is unclear. Per the germline V gene, CDR1 is ENHRY and CDR2 is SYGVKD. Trimming left V 4 bases short and J 6 bases short, with 8 bases between. The CDR3 runs 12 residues. CDR3 in amino acids: CAISAELDTQYF. The CDR3 DNA sequence: TGTGCCATCAGTGCAGAGTTGGATACGCAGTATTTT.

This clone turned up a few times. The same CDR3 arises from other DNA sequences in this sample as well. The rearrangement joins TRBV5-1 to TRBJ2-5; 7 bases map to TRBD1. Looked up from germline, CDR1 is SGHRS and CDR2 is YFSETQ. This CDR3 comprises 13 residues. Germline trimming cut 5 bases from V and 2 bases from J; bases unmatched to any gene: 3. The CDR3 DNA follows: TGCGCCAGCAGTCCGGGACAGCAAGAGACCCAGTACTTC. Translated: CASSPGQQETQYF.

This chain joins TRBV30 and TRBJ2-7; 10 positions match TRBD2. The CDR3 has 17 amino acids. With 0 bases clipped from V and 2 bases from J, the junction kept 10 bases outside the gene matches. Germline assignment: CDR1 GTSNPN and CDR2 SVGIG (reference sequence). CDR3 sequence reads: CAWSVQWASGRPYEQYF. CDR3 nucleotide sequence: TGTGCCTGGAGTGTACAATGGGCTAGCGGGAGACCCTACGAGCAGTACTTC.

The V call is TRBV27, the J call TRBJ1-1; perhaps TRBD1 as D (5 bases). CDR3 length: 14 residues. V was shortened by 3 bases and J by 1 base, with 9 bases between the two germline ends. Germline V gene lookup returns CDR1 MNHEY and CDR2 SMNVEV (reference sequence). CDR3 loop: CASSLYQGNTEAFF. The DNA of the CDR3 is TGTGCCAGCAGTTTGTATCAGGGGAACACTGAAGCTTTCTTT.

The rearrangement joins TRBV30 to TRBJ2-2; maybe TRBD2 (5 bases). This CDR3 spans 15 amino acids. The V end lost 3 bases, the J end lost 1 base, and 12 bases lay between the germline ends. CDR1 and CDR2 (germline): GTSNPN, SVGIG (reference sequence). This chain's CDR3 is CAWSIAAGNTGELFF. In DNA, the CDR3 is TGTGCCTGGAGCATCGCCGCGGGGAACACCGGGGAGCTGTTTTTT.

Comments on this clone: This same CDR3 is encoded by further DNA sequences in the sample. This sequence joins TRBV5-1 and TRBJ2-3, with D possibly TRBD2 on 5 matching bases. This CDR3 region has 13 residues. V lost 5 bases and J 1 base, leaving 8 bases between the germline ends. Germline CDR1 reads SGHRS; CDR2 reads YFSETQ. The CDR3 DNA reads TGCGCCAGCAGTTCGGAGGGCACAGATACGCAGTATTTT. Translated, it gives CASSSEGTDTQYF.

V gene TRBV5-1 combines with J gene TRBJ2-1; 14 bases map to TRBD2. Germline V gene sequence: CDR1 SGHRS, CDR2 YFSETQ. The V gene end was trimmed by 1 base and the J gene end by 8 bases; junction bases not matched to a gene: 5. The CDR3 is 16 amino acids. The CDR3 protein is CASSLLGTSGRDEQFF. In nucleotides, the CDR3 is TGCGCCAGCAGCTTGTTGGGGACTAGCGGGAGAGATGAGCAGTTCTTC.

The chain couples TRBV30 to TRBJ1-2; possible D gene TRBD1, 5 bases. The CDR3 is 12 amino acids. The V and J ends lost 4 bases and 8 bases respectively, with 14 bases between them. CDR1 GTSNPN and CDR2 SVGIG come from the germline V gene (reference sequence). CDR3 in amino acids: CAWNAGTRGYTF. CDR3 DNA: TGTGCCTGGAACGCCGGGACTAGGGGCTACACCTTC.

The chain carries TRBV6-5 and TRBJ2-7, with D possibly being TRBD1 (6 bases). Per germline, CDR1 MNHEY and CDR2 SVGAGI. V dropped 0 bases and J dropped 4 bases, with 13 bases sitting between them. The length of the CDR3 is 15 residues. CDR3 amino acids: CASSYSILQGYEQYF. The CDR3 DNA reads as TGTGCCAGCAGTTACTCAATCTTACAGGGATACGAGCAGTACTTC.

This clone was seen more than once but under ten times. V gene TRBV6-5 combines with J gene TRBJ1-1; 8 nucleotides line up with TRBD1. The V gene end was trimmed by 11 bases and the J gene end by 3 bases; junction bases not matched to a gene: 8. CDR1 is MNHEY and CDR2 is SVGAGI in the germline V gene. This CDR3 is built from 13 residues. The CDR3 sequence is CAGKKDRDTEAFF. The CDR3, as DNA: TGTGCCGGGAAAAAGGACAGGGACACTGAAGCTTTCTTT.

This clone has just a few counts. The chain couples TRBV30 to TRBJ2-7; weak D call: TRBD2 (6 bases). Germline CDR1 is GTSNPN and CDR2 is SVGIG (reference sequence). The CDR3 is made up of 13 amino acids. The CDR3 is CASSGGIGPEQYF. Here the CDR3 DNA reads TGTGCTTCCTCTGGGGGGATCGGCCCCGAGCAGTACTTC.

J is TRBJ1-2 and V is TRBV19, with D uncertain. Germline V gives CDR1 LNHDA, CDR2 SQIVND (reference sequence). CDR3 length: 12 amino acids. The V end was cut by 9 bases, the J end by 4 bases, with 12 bases between. CDR3 nucleotides: TGTGCCAGAAAACTGAAAAGCTATGGCTACACCTTC. Protein sequence: CARKLKSYGYTF.

This clone was detected only a few times. V usage is TRBV19 and J usage is TRBJ2-3; D tentatively fits TRBD1 or TRBD2 (5 bases each). V gave up 7 bases and J gave up 2 bases, with 19 bases separating them. The CDR3 covers 16 residues. CDR1 and CDR2 from the germline V gene are LNHDA and SQIVND (reference sequence). The CDR3 here is CASNIWGRGTTDTQYF. In DNA, the CDR3 is TGTGCCAGTAATATCTGGGGCCGAGGGACCACAGATACGCAGTATTTT.

J is TRBJ2-7 and V is TRBV7-8; TRBD1 might be the D (5 bases). CDR3 length equals 13 residues. Trimming took 6 bases from V and 3 from J, leaving 12 bases between them. Germline lookup yields CDR1 SGHVS and CDR2 FQNEAQ. This CDR3 reads CASRPRANYEQYF. The CDR3 DNA is TGTGCCAGCAGACCCAGGGCGAACTACGAGCAGTACTTC.

The chain combines TRBV18 with TRBJ1-4, with D unclear. The CDR3 is made up of 14 amino acids. V was clipped by 3 bases and J by 5 bases, with 10 bases between them. Germline V gene lookup returns CDR1 KGHSH and CDR2 LQKENI. Written as DNA, the CDR3 is TGTGCCAGCTCACCGCGTTGGAGCAATGAAAAACTGTTTTTT. It is translated as CASSPRWSNEKLFF.

CDR3 in amino acids: CASSLEGSRSEQFF. The CDR3 DNA reads TGTGCCAGCAGCTTAGAAGGTTCCAGGAGTGAGCAGTTCTTC. This chain uses TRBV7-9 with TRBJ2-1; unclear D gene. Deletions cut 1 base from V and 9 bases from J, with 13 bases between. This CDR3 spans 14 amino acids. CDR1 and CDR2 from the germline V gene are SEHNR and FQNEAQ (reference sequence). The variable domain in full, completed from reference TRBV7-9 and TRBJ2-1, reads DTGVSQNPRHKITKRGQNVTFRCDPISEHNRLYWYRQTLGQGPEFLTYFQNEAQLEKSRLLSDRFSAERPKGSFSTLEIQRTEQGDSAMYLCASSLEGSRSEQFFGPGTRLTVL.

V usage is TRBV4-2 and J usage is TRBJ2-3, with D tentatively TRBD2 (6 bases). This CDR3 contains 17 residues. CDR1 LGHNA and CDR2 YNFKEQ come from the germline V gene. V was trimmed by 1 base and J by 7 bases, leaving 21 bases between them. The CDR3 protein is CASSQAGSGDRGHTQYF. The CDR3 nucleotides read TGTGCCAGCAGCCAAGCCGGGTCGGGAGATCGGGGACATACGCAGTATTTT.

This clone has just a few counts. The DNA of the CDR3 is TGTGCCTGGAGCCCAACCGGGGTAGTGGTGAACACTGAAGCTTTCTTT. Translated: CAWSPTGVVVNTEAFF. This chain connects TRBV30 to TRBJ1-1; D is undetermined. CDR3 size: 16 residues. Germline CDR1 GTSNPN, CDR2 SVGIG (reference sequence). V lost 3 bases and J 0 bases, leaving 17 bases between the germline ends.

A note on this clone: The sample holds other DNA sequences that translate to the same CDR3. The V and J genes are TRBV18 and TRBJ2-1; tentatively, D is TRBD1 or TRBD2 (5 bases each). This CDR3 region has 13 residues. Trimming left V 2 bases short and J 7 bases short, with 9 bases between. The germline V gene encodes CDR1 KGHSH and CDR2 LQKENI. The CDR3 sequence: CASSPGEGNEQFF. The CDR3 DNA is TGTGCCAGCTCACCAGGTGAGGGGAATGAGCAGTTCTTC.

The sample holds a few counts of this clone. The rearrangement joins TRBV4-2 to TRBJ1-2; maybe TRBD1 (6 bases). CDR1 is LGHNA, CDR2 YNFKEQ, per germline. The CDR3 is made up of 15 amino acids. Trimming took 0 bases from V and 5 from J, leaving 13 bases between them. In DNA, the CDR3 is TGTGCCAGCAGCCAAGATCTTACAGGGAGGTATGGCTACACCTTC. Translating gives CASSQDLTGRYGYTF.

The CDR3: CASSSPGEGYGYTF. The DNA for the CDR3 is TGTGCCAGCAGCTCACCCGGGGAGGGCTATGGCTACACCTTC. This chain connects TRBV5-4 to TRBJ1-2; D call uncertain. Germline CDR1 SGHNT, CDR2 YYREEE (reference sequence). The CDR3 runs 14 residues. Trimming pared 3 bases from V and 4 bases from J, leaving 13 bases between. Together with reference TRBV5-4 and TRBJ1-2, the CDR3 gives the full variable domain: ETGVTQSPTHLIKTRGQQVTLRCSSQSGHNTVSWYQQALGQGPQFIFQYYREEENGRGNFPPRFSGLQFPNYSSELNVNALELDDSALYLCASSSPGEGYGYTFGSGTRLTVV.

V is TRBV6-5 and J is TRBJ1-6; D might be TRBD1 (6 bases). The CDR3 loop spans 11 amino acids. V shed 2 bases and J shed 17 bases, with 10 bases lying between them. Germline values: CDR1 MNHEY, CDR2 SVGAGI. CDR3 nucleotide sequence: TGTGCCAGCAGTTACAGTGGGACAATCCACTTT. Protein sequence: CASSYSGTIHF.

The chain combines TRBV9 with TRBJ1-4; 9 bases map to TRBD1. CDR1 is SGDLS, CDR2 YYNGEE, per germline. The CDR3 sequence is 17 residues long. Trimming took 4 bases from V and 7 from J; bases not matched to a gene: 14. The CDR3 loop is CASSFLPPGQGSEKLFF. For the CDR3, the DNA is TGTGCCAGCAGCTTCTTACCGCCGGGACAGGGAAGTGAAAAACTGTTTTTT.

This clone was observed a handful of times. The gene calls are TRBV7-9 and TRBJ2-5; D call uncertain. The germline gives CDR1 SEHNR, CDR2 FQNEAQ (reference sequence). V lost 0 bases, J lost 1 base, and 6 bases lay in between. This CDR3 has 14 residues. The CDR3 DNA follows: TGTGCCAGCAGCTTAGCCGTCAGCCAAGAGACCCAGTACTTC. It encodes CASSLAVSQETQYF.

For this clone: The identical CDR3 is also encoded by other nucleotide sequences in the sample. The rearrangement links TRBV7-9 to TRBJ1-1, with D uncertain. Trimming cost V 2 bases and J 5 bases, with 6 bases left between them. CDR1 is SEHNR and CDR2 is FQNEAQ in the germline V gene (reference sequence). The CDR3 consists of 12 residues. CDR3 amino acids: CASSLSRTEAFF. The DNA for the CDR3 is TGTGCCAGCAGCTTATCGCGTACTGAAGCTTTCTTT.

The gene calls are TRBV30 and TRBJ1-1, with D possibly TRBD1 on 5 matching bases. Germline CDR1 is GTSNPN and CDR2 is SVGIG (reference sequence). CDR3 length equals 15 residues. V was clipped by 0 bases and J by 4 bases, with 15 bases between them. The CDR3, as DNA: TGTGCCTGGAGTGTACGGGGACGGGGGAGCACTGAAGCTTTCTTT. Residues: CAWSVRGRGSTEAFF.

The V call is TRBV7-2, the J call TRBJ2-7; possibly TRBD2 for D (6 bases). V lost 1 base and J 0 bases, leaving 13 bases between the germline ends. CDR1 and CDR2 from the germline V gene are SGHTA and FQGNSA. The CDR3 is made up of 16 amino acids. CDR3 nucleotides: TGTGCCAGCAGCTTAGTCGCGGGGTATAGCTCCTACGAGCAGTACTTC. Protein: CASSLVAGYSSYEQYF.

The V gene is TRBV11-2, the J gene TRBJ2-3; no clear D gene. The CDR3 consists of 15 residues. V lost 2 bases and J 3 bases, leaving 12 bases between the germline ends. CDR1 and CDR2 from the germline V gene are SGHAT and FQNNGV. CDR3 coding DNA: TGTGCCAGCAGCTTAAACTCACTCGTTACAGATACGCAGTATTTT. Residues: CASSLNSLVTDTQYF.

The chain couples TRBV6-5 to TRBJ2-7; TRBD2 agrees at 8 bases. After removal of 3 bases from V and 0 bases from J, the junction contained 7 bases not matched to a gene. Looked up from germline, CDR1 is MNHEY and CDR2 is SVGAGI. The CDR3 is made up of 16 amino acids. The CDR3 loop is CASSYTLAGPSYEQYF. Here the CDR3 DNA reads TGTGCCAGCAGTTATACGTTAGCGGGACCCTCCTACGAGCAGTACTTC.

The V gene is TRBV18, the J gene TRBJ1-5; D is unresolved. Germline CDR1 KGHSH, CDR2 LQKENI. The CDR3 runs 13 residues. The V and J ends lost 4 bases and 2 bases respectively, with 6 bases between them. The CDR3 DNA sequence: TGTGCCAGCTCACACGGGGGCAATCAGCCCCAGCATTTT. Translating gives CASSHGGNQPQHF.